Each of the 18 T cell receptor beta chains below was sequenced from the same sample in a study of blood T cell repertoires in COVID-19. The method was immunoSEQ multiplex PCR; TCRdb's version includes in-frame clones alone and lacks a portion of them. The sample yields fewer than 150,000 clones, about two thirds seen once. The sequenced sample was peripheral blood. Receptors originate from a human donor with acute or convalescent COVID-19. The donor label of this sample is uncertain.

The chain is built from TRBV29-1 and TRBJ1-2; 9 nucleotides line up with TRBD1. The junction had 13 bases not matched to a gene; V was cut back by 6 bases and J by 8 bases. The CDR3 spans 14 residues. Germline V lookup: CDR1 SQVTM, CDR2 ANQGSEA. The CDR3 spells CSVGDRVVSQGYTF. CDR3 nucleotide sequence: TGCAGCGTGGGGGACAGGGTCGTAAGTCAAGGCTACACCTTC.

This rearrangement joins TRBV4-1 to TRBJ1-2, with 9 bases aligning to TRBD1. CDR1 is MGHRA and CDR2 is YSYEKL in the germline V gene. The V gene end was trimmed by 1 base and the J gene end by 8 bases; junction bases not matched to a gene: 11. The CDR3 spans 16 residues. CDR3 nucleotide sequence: TGCGCCAGCAGCCAAGGTTCCGGGACAGGGTTTTGGGGCTACACCTTC. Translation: CASSQGSGTGFWGYTF.

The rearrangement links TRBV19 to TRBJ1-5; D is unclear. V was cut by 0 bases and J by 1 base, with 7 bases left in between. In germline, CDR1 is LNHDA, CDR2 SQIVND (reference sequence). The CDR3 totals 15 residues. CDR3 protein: CASSIDGPSNQPQHF. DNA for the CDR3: TGTGCCAGTAGTATAGATGGGCCAAGCAATCAGCCCCAGCATTTT.

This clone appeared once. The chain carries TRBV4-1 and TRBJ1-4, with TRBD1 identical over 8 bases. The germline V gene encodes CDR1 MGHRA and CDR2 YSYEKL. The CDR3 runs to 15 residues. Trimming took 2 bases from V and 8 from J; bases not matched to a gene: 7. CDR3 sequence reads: CASSQSDRVGEKLFF. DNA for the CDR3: TGCGCCAGCAGCCAATCGGACAGGGTTGGCGAAAAACTGTTTTTT.

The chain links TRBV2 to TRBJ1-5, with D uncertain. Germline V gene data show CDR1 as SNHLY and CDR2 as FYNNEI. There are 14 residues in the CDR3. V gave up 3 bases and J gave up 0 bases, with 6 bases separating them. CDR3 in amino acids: CASSEQYSNQPQHF. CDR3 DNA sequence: TGTGCCAGCAGTGAGCAGTATAGCAATCAGCCCCAGCATTTT.

The CDR3 here is CASSPGHDQPQHF. The CDR3, as DNA: TGTGCCAGCTCACCCGGACACGATCAGCCCCAGCATTTT. This chain links TRBV18 with TRBJ1-5; D is possibly TRBD1 (5 bases). CDR1 KGHSH and CDR2 LQKENI come from the germline V gene. The CDR3 is made up of 13 amino acids. The V end was cut by 3 bases, the J end by 5 bases, with 8 bases between. The entire variable domain, with the rest obtained from reference TRBV18 and TRBJ1-5, is as follows: NAGVMQNPRHLVRRRGQEARLRCSPMKGHSHVYWYRQLPEEGLKFMVYLQKENIIDESGMPKERFSAEFPKEGPSILRIQQVVRGDSAAYFCASSPGHDQPQHFGDGTRLSIL.

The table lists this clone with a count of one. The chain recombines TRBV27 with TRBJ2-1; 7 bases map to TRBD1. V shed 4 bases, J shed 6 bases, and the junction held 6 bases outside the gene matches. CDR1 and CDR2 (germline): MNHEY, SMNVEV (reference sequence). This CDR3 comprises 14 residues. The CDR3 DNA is TGTGCCAGCAGTTCCGGGGCAGGGGGCAATGAGCAGTTCTTC. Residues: CASSSGAGGNEQFF.

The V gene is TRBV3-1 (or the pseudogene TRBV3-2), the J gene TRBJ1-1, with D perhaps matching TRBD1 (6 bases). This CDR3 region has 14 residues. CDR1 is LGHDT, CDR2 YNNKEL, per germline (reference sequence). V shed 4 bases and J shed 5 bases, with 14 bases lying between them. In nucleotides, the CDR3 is TGTGCCAGCAGCCTACTCCCAGGGGAGACTGAAGCTTTCTTT. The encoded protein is CASSLLPGETEAFF.

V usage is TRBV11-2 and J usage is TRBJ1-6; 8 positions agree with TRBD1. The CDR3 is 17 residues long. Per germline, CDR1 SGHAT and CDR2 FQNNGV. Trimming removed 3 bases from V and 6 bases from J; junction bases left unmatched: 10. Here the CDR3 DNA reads TGTGCCAGCAGCTTCTACATTGGGACAGGAGTTAATTCACCCCTCCACTTT. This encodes CASSFYIGTGVNSPLHF.

CDR3 loop: CASSLGTSVETQYF. CDR3 nucleotides: TGTGCCAGCAGTCTCGGGACATCTGTAGAGACCCAGTACTTC. This chain links TRBV11-2 with TRBJ2-5, with D maybe TRBD1 (6 bases). CDR1 and CDR2 (germline): SGHAT, FQNNGV. CDR3 length: 14 residues. Trimming left V 6 bases short and J 4 bases short, with 15 bases between.

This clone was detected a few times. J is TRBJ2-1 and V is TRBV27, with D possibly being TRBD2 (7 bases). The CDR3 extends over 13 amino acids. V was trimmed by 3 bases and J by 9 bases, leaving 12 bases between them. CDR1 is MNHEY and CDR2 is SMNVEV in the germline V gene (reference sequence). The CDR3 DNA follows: TGTGCCAGCAGTTTTCCGGGGGGCGGTGAGCAGTTCTTC. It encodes CASSFPGGGEQFF.

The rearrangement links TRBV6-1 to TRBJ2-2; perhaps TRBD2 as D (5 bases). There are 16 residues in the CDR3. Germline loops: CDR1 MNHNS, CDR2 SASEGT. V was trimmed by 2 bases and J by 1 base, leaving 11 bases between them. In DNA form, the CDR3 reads TGTGCCAGCAGTGAATTTAGGGAGAGGAACACCGGGGAGCTGTTTTTT. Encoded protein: CASSEFRERNTGELFF.

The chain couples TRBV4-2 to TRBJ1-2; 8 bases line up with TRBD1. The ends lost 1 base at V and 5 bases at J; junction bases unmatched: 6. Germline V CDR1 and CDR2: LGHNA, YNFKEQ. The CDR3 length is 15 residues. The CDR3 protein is CASSQGQGALYGYTF. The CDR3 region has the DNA TGTGCCAGCAGCCAAGGGCAGGGGGCTCTATATGGCTACACCTTC.

DNA of the CDR3: TGTGCCTGGAACCCCCGACTAAACACTGAAGCTTTCTTT. Amino acids: CAWNPRLNTEAFF. This rearrangement joins TRBV30 to TRBJ1-1, with no clear D. V was clipped by 4 bases and J by 2 bases, with 11 bases between them. Germline lookup yields CDR1 GTSNPN and CDR2 SVGIG (reference sequence). The CDR3 runs 13 residues.

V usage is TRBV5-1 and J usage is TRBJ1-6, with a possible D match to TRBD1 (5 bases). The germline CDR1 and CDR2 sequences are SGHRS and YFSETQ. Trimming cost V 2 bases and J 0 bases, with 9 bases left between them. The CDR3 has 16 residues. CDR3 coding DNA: TGCGCCAGCAGCTTTGGGGCTAGCTCCTATAATTCACCCCTCCACTTT. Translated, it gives CASSFGASSYNSPLHF.

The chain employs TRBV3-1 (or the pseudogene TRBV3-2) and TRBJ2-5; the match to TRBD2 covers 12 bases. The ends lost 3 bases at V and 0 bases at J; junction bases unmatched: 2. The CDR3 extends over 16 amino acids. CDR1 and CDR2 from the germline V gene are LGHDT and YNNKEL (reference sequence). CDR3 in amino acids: CASSHTSGGYQETQYF. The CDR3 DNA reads TGTGCCAGCAGCCACACTAGCGGGGGGTACCAAGAGACCCAGTACTTC.

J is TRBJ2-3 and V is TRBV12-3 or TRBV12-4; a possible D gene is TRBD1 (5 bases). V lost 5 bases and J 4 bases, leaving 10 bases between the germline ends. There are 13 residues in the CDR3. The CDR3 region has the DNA TGTGCCAGCAGTCCCCTCAGGGCAGATACGCAGTATTTT. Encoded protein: CASSPLRADTQYF.

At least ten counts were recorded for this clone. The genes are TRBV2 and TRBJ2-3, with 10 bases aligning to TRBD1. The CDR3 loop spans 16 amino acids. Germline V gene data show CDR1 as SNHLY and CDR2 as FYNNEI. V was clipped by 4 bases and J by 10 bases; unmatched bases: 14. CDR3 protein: CASSGLPGQGGSAQYF. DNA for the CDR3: TGTGCCAGCAGTGGCCTTCCCGGACAGGGGGGCTCGGCGCAGTATTTT.